Listed here are 28 T cell receptor beta chains from one sample, sequenced in a study of T cell responses to AZD1222 COVID-19 vaccine. This table comes from immunoSEQ multiplex PCR, and its TCRdb copy is limited to in-frame clones, with some not included. The repertoire holds roughly 100,000 clones, about 86% seen once, with about 5% in the top ten. Sequenced material: peripheral blood, taken on day 0 of AZD1222 vaccination. The receptor source for this set is an adult in good health.

The V call is TRBV4-3, the J call TRBJ2-7; D unclear. V was shortened by 6 bases and J by 4 bases, with 16 bases between the two germline ends. The germline V gene encodes CDR1 LGHNA and CDR2 YSLEER. This CDR3 is 14 amino acids long. The CDR3 DNA reads TGCGCCAGCAGAGAAGGAAAAAACCTATACGAGCAGTACTTC. Its translation: CASREGKNLYEQYF.

This clone was seen a single time. The chain has TRBV15 and TRBJ2-2; tentatively, D is TRBD1 (5 bases). The CDR3 is 13 amino acids. V was pared by 1 base and J by 6 bases, with 6 bases between. Per germline, CDR1 LNHNV and CDR2 YYDKDF (reference sequence). CDR3 in amino acids: CATSRATAGELFF. The CDR3 DNA follows: TGTGCCACCAGCAGAGCGACAGCCGGGGAGCTGTTTTTT. The whole variable domain, filled in from reference TRBV15 and TRBJ2-2, reads DAMVIQNPRYQVTQFGKPVTLSCSQTLNHNVMYWYQQKSSQAPKLLFHYYDKDFNNEADTPDNFQSRRPNTSFCFLDIRSPGLGDTAMYLCATSRATAGELFFGEGSRLTVL.

J is TRBJ1-5 and V is TRBV7-8; D gene unclear. Germline V gene sequence: CDR1 SGHVS, CDR2 FQNEAQ. Trimming removed 5 bases at V and 0 bases at J, with 20 bases between. The length of the CDR3 is 18 residues. The chain's CDR3 is CASSQAPATLYSNQPQHF. The CDR3 region has the DNA TGTGCCAGCAGCCAGGCGCCCGCCACTTTATATAGCAATCAGCCCCAGCATTTT.

In this sample, this clone turned up once. The V and J genes are TRBV7-2 and TRBJ1-2; 9 positions agree with TRBD1. The ends lost 5 bases at V and 8 bases at J; junction bases unmatched: 12. CDR1 is SGHTA, CDR2 FQGNSA, per germline. This CDR3 contains 15 residues. The CDR3 loop is CASSRDRVQDEGYTF. In DNA form, the CDR3 reads TGTGCCAGCAGCAGGGACAGGGTCCAGGATGAAGGCTACACCTTC.

The rearrangement uses TRBV29-1 and TRBJ2-2; a possible D gene is TRBD1 (6 bases). Germline-derived CDR1 and CDR2 are SQVTM and ANQGSEA. The length of the CDR3 is 15 residues. Trimming removed 4 bases from V and 6 bases from J, with 18 bases in between. CDR3 region: CSVVRGDRRPGELFF. The CDR3 region has the DNA TGCAGCGTTGTCCGGGGCGACAGGCGCCCCGGGGAGCTGTTTTTT.

This chain joins TRBV7-9 and TRBJ2-5; no definite D call. The CDR3 is 13 residues long. V lost 6 bases, J lost 5 bases, and 13 bases lay in between. The germline gives CDR1 SEHNR, CDR2 FQNEAQ (reference sequence). CDR3 bases: TGTGCCAGCAGTCCTTCGAGTCTGGAGACCCAGTACTTC. Amino acids: CASSPSSLETQYF.

In this sample, this clone turned up once. The rearrangement uses TRBV2 and TRBJ2-7; possibly TRBD2 for D (6 bases). The CDR3 consists of 14 residues. Trimming cost V 4 bases and J 5 bases, with 15 bases left between them. Germline V gene sequence: CDR1 SNHLY, CDR2 FYNNEI. The CDR3 sequence is CASSGEEGPHEQYF. DNA of the CDR3: TGTGCCAGCAGTGGGGAGGAAGGACCCCACGAGCAGTACTTC.

V is TRBV5-1 and J is TRBJ1-1; no firm D call. Trimming cost V 0 bases and J 2 bases, with 8 bases left between them. This CDR3 region has 14 residues. Germline CDR1 SGHRS, CDR2 YFSETQ. In nucleotides, the CDR3 is TGCGCCAGCAGCTTGGAAGCTAAAAACACTGAAGCTTTCTTT. Translation gives CASSLEAKNTEAFF.

This clone has more than one count but fewer than ten. This chain joins TRBV7-9 and TRBJ2-7; TRBD2 might be the D (6 bases). This CDR3 spans 12 amino acids. The V end was cut by 5 bases, the J end by 3 bases, with 8 bases between. Per the germline V gene, CDR1 is SEHNR and CDR2 is FQNEAQ (reference sequence). The CDR3 reads CASSRTIYEQYF. The CDR3 region has the DNA TGTGCCAGCAGCAGGACTATCTACGAGCAGTACTTC.

This clone appeared many times. This rearrangement joins TRBV27 to TRBJ2-1; tentatively, D is TRBD1 (6 bases). V dropped 8 bases and J dropped 2 bases, with 16 bases sitting between them. CDR1 and CDR2 from the germline V gene are MNHEY and SMNVEV (reference sequence). The CDR3 consists of 15 residues. The CDR3 reads CASHPVGGAYNEQFF. The CDR3 DNA sequence: TGTGCCAGCCACCCGGTAGGGGGAGCCTACAATGAGCAGTTCTTC.

For this clone: A read error may produce the germline difference seen at one junction end. V usage is TRBV18 and J usage is TRBJ1-4; 8 nucleotides align to TRBD1. This CDR3 region has 16 residues. Germline V gene data show CDR1 as KGHSH and CDR2 as LQKENI. This chain's CDR3 is CASSPPLQGAKEKLFF. As DNA, the CDR3 is TGTGCCAGCTCACCACCGTTGCAGGGGGCTAAGGAAAAACTGTTTTTT.

The V and J genes are TRBV5-4 and TRBJ2-5, with TRBD1 matching over 7 bases. Germline trimming cut 3 bases from V and 1 base from J; bases unmatched to any gene: 9. There are 16 residues in the CDR3. Germline-derived CDR1 and CDR2 are SGHNT and YYREEE (reference sequence). The CDR3 DNA sequence: TGTGCCAGCAGCTGGGGCGGCGGACAGGTCCAAGAGACCCAGTACTTC. Its translation is CASSWGGGQVQETQYF.

This clone is medium-sized. This sequence joins TRBV5-5 and TRBJ2-5, with 13 bases identical to TRBD2. The CDR3 loop spans 15 amino acids. Trimming took 4 bases from V and 3 from J; bases not matched to a gene: 3. The germline gives CDR1 SGHKS, CDR2 YYEKEE (reference sequence). The CDR3 region has the DNA TGTGCCAGCAGCCCGACTAGCGGGGGGAAAGAGACCCAGTACTTC. Translated, it gives CASSPTSGGKETQYF.

This clone was detected only once. The chain couples TRBV30 to TRBJ1-5; D not resolved. The V end was cut by 3 bases, the J end by 6 bases, with 12 bases between. The germline V gene has CDR1 GTSNPN and CDR2 SVGIG (reference sequence). This CDR3 is 13 amino acids long. CDR3 in amino acids: CAWSPIGSQPQHF. CDR3 nucleotides: TGTGCCTGGAGCCCTATCGGGAGTCAGCCCCAGCATTTT.

This clone was seen just once. The chain joins TRBV6-1 to TRBJ1-5, with D perhaps matching TRBD1 (5 bases). Trimming stripped 4 bases from V and 0 bases from J, with 16 bases between. Germline V gives CDR1 MNHNS, CDR2 SASEGT. This CDR3 region has 17 residues. CDR3 loop: CASSATAGPYSNQPQHF. In DNA, the CDR3 is TGTGCCAGCAGTGCGACAGCGGGCCCTTATAGCAATCAGCCCCAGCATTTT.

This chain links TRBV9 with TRBJ2-5; D might be TRBD2 (5 bases). The germline V and J ends were trimmed by 0 bases and 1 base, with 7 bases remaining between them. From germline, CDR1 is SGDLS and CDR2 YYNGEE. This CDR3 has 14 residues. The CDR3 spells CASSVVGGQETQYF. As DNA, the CDR3 is TGTGCCAGCAGCGTAGTCGGAGGCCAAGAGACCCAGTACTTC.

The rearrangement joins TRBV30 to TRBJ1-1; possibly TRBD1 for D (6 bases). With 3 bases removed from V and 7 bases from J, the gap between germline ends came to 12 bases. This CDR3 comprises 12 residues. Germline CDR1 is GTSNPN and CDR2 is SVGIG (reference sequence). Here the CDR3 DNA reads TGTGCCTGGAGGGGGGACATCTTTGAAGCTTTCTTT. Amino acid sequence: CAWRGDIFEAFF.

This chain links TRBV4-3 with TRBJ1-4; unclear D gene. The V and J ends lost 0 bases and 14 bases respectively, with 16 bases between them. Germline V lookup: CDR1 LGHNA, CDR2 YSLEER. The length of the CDR3 is 14 residues. CDR3 coding DNA: TGCGCCAGCAGCCAAGATAGGGTGCAGGCGTCGCTGTTTTTT. This codes for CASSQDRVQASLFF.

The V call is TRBV7-3, the J call TRBJ2-2; 7 bases map to TRBD1. V dropped 2 bases and J dropped 6; count of bases not matched to a gene: 6. CDR1 is SGHTA and CDR2 is FQGTGA in the germline V gene. The CDR3 spans 15 residues. CDR3 amino acids: CASSLDRVGAGELFF. As DNA, the CDR3 is TGTGCCAGCAGCTTAGACAGGGTTGGGGCCGGGGAGCTGTTTTTT.

J is TRBJ1-1 and V is TRBV6-5; no clear D. Trimming took off 5 bases at V and 0 bases at J, with 13 bases between the two ends. In germline, CDR1 is MNHEY, CDR2 SVGAGI. CDR3 length: 15 amino acids. CDR3 in amino acids: CASSTRTDLNTEAFF. In nucleotides, the CDR3 is TGTGCCAGCAGTACACGGACGGACCTGAACACTGAAGCTTTCTTT.

This clone was seen once. This sequence joins TRBV20-1 and TRBJ2-7, with D unclear. This CDR3 is 10 amino acids long. Trimming removed 6 bases from V and 6 bases from J, with 9 bases in between. Germline V CDR1 and CDR2: DFQATT, SNEGSKA (reference sequence). DNA for the CDR3: TGCAGTGCAAGAAGAGGCGAGCAGTACTTC. This codes for CSARRGEQYF.

As DNA, the CDR3 is TGTGGGCAGGGGGCAGGCTTCTCCTACGAGCAGTACTTC. It yields the protein CGQGAGFSYEQYF. The chain links TRBV12-5 to TRBJ2-7, with 8 positions matching TRBD1. The germline gives CDR1 LGHNT, CDR2 FRNRAP. The CDR3 has 13 amino acids.

This sequence joins TRBV19 and TRBJ1-4, with 8 nucleotides matching TRBD1. With V trimmed by 6 bases and J by 8 bases, 11 bases remained unmatched. The CDR3 has 15 residues. Germline V gene data show CDR1 as LNHDA and CDR2 as SQIVND (reference sequence). The CDR3 DNA reads as TGTGCCAGTAGCGCTGACAGGGGTAATCGGGAAAAACTGTTTTTT. It encodes CASSADRGNREKLFF.

This sequence joins TRBV5-4 and TRBJ1-1; TRBD1 matches 8 bases. The length of the CDR3 is 13 residues. Per germline, CDR1 SGHNT and CDR2 YYREEE (reference sequence). After removal of 7 bases from V and 10 bases from J, the junction contained 12 bases not matched to a gene. CDR3 DNA sequence: TGTGCCAGCGGAGGGGGACTACAGGGGGGAGCTTTCTTT. It codes for CASGGGLQGGAFF. The full variable domain, in which reference TRBV5-4 and TRBJ1-1 provide the parts outside the CDR3, is ETGVTQSPTHLIKTRGQQVTLRCSSQSGHNTVSWYQQALGQGPQFIFQYYREEENGRGNFPPRFSGLQFPNYSSELNVNALELDDSALYLCASGGGLQGGAFFGQGTRLTVV.

The CDR3 bases are TGCAGCGGCAAGGAGGCGGGGGAGAAACTGTTTTTT. Its translation: CSGKEAGEKLFF. The chain recombines TRBV29-1 with TRBJ1-4; tentative D call: TRBD1 (5 bases). CDR1 is SQVTM and CDR2 is ANQGSEA in the germline V gene. Trimming took off 7 bases at V and 11 bases at J, with 17 bases between the two ends. The CDR3 runs 12 residues.

The V gene is TRBV28, the J gene TRBJ1-5, with a weak D call TRBD1 (5 bases). The CDR3 extends over 14 amino acids. Germline V CDR1 and CDR2: MDHEN, SYDVKM. V lost 4 bases, J lost 0 bases, and 7 bases lay in between. The CDR3 is CASSWGSSNQPQHF. The CDR3 DNA reads TGTGCCAGCAGTTGGGGGAGTAGCAATCAGCCCCAGCATTTT.

The V call is TRBV24-1, the J call TRBJ2-7, with D tentatively TRBD1 (5 bases). The CDR3 loop spans 14 amino acids. V was shortened by 7 bases and J by 2 bases, with 14 bases between the two germline ends. Germline values: CDR1 KGHDR, CDR2 SFDVKD. The CDR3 here is CATSPATAPYEQYF. In nucleotides, the CDR3 is TGTGCCACCAGCCCCGCGACAGCTCCCTACGAGCAGTACTTC.

This sequence joins TRBV6-6 and TRBJ1-5; D gene unclear. In germline, CDR1 is MNHNY, CDR2 SVGAGI (reference sequence). Trimming removed 2 bases from V and 6 bases from J, with 11 bases in between. The CDR3 is 14 amino acids. The CDR3 here is CASSYTPGGQPQHF. The DNA for the CDR3 is TGTGCCAGCAGTTACACACCTGGTGGTCAGCCCCAGCATTTT.